This passage covers 18 T cell receptor beta chains from one sample sequenced in a study of OX40 agonist ivuxolimab in advanced cancers. Preparation of the library involved the immunoSEQ multiplex PCR assay. TCRdb carries this immuneACCESS record with in-frame sequences only. Its versions omit some clonotypes, under half of them owing to an unresolved V gene in the studies checked, with the rest unexplained. Present in this sample are some 70,000 clones, 85% of which were seen just once. In total, the top ten clones hold over 4.5% of the sample. Material: CD4+ or CD8+ T cells sorted from blood, obtained in a trial of the OX40 agonist ivuxolimab. These receptors all stem from an adult with an advanced solid tumor such as melanoma, head and neck, liver or kidney cancer.

The chain combines TRBV27 with TRBJ2-7; D is undetermined. CDR3 size: 13 residues. V was clipped by 3 bases and J by 3 bases, with 9 bases between them. Looked up from germline, CDR1 is MNHEY and CDR2 is SMNVEV (reference sequence). CDR3 region: CASSFGVIYEQYF. For the CDR3, the DNA is TGTGCCAGCAGTTTTGGGGTTATCTACGAGCAGTACTTC.

The chain recombines TRBV6-1 with TRBJ2-5, with D perhaps matching TRBD1 (6 bases). The CDR3 is 14 residues long. Germline V gene data show CDR1 as MNHNS and CDR2 as SASEGT. The germline V and J ends were trimmed by 4 bases and 5 bases, with 14 bases remaining between them. This chain's CDR3 is CASSATGVRETQYF. CDR3 DNA sequence: TGTGCCAGCAGTGCGACAGGAGTCCGGGAGACCCAGTACTTC.

The chain uses TRBV7-8 and TRBJ1-1; D gene uncertain. The germline CDR1 and CDR2 sequences are SGHVS and FQNEAQ. Trimming left V 2 bases short and J 3 bases short, with 7 bases between. The CDR3 length is 13 residues. CDR3 region: CASSLRRDTEAFF. CDR3 bases: TGTGCCAGCAGCTTAAGAAGGGACACTGAAGCTTTCTTT.

This sequence joins TRBV4-2 and TRBJ2-1; 9 bases map to TRBD2. Germline lookup yields CDR1 LGHNA and CDR2 YNFKEQ. The CDR3 is made up of 16 amino acids. Germline trimming cut 0 bases from V and 6 bases from J; bases unmatched to any gene: 6. CDR3 in amino acids: CASSQDGLAGVNEQFF. DNA of the CDR3: TGTGCCAGCAGCCAAGATGGGTTAGCGGGAGTCAATGAGCAGTTCTTC.

This chain uses TRBV15 with TRBJ2-7; 7 bases agree with TRBD2. V was pared by 9 bases and J by 0 bases, with 5 bases of the junction left unmatched. Germline CDR1 is LNHNV and CDR2 is YYDKDF (reference sequence). The CDR3 has 13 residues. CDR3 coding DNA: TGTGCCACTTCCAGCGGGGCCTCCTACGAGCAGTACTTC. Translation gives CATSSGASYEQYF.

This clone has just a few counts. V and J are TRBV5-6 and TRBJ2-2; D gene ambiguous. The CDR3 length is 14 residues. V lost 0 bases and J 8 bases, leaving 11 bases between the germline ends. Germline values: CDR1 SGHDT, CDR2 YYEEEE. The CDR3 loop reads CASSLDPTVGELFF. The CDR3 DNA is TGTGCCAGCAGCTTGGACCCCACAGTGGGGGAGCTGTTTTTT.

V is TRBV30 and J is TRBJ2-1, with a tentative D call TRBD2 (6 bases). Trimming took off 5 bases at V and 7 bases at J, with 12 bases between the two ends. CDR1 and CDR2 from the germline V gene are GTSNPN and SVGIG (reference sequence). The CDR3 has 12 residues. The CDR3 loop is CAWAGSANEQFF. As DNA, the CDR3 is TGTGCCTGGGCGGGGAGTGCGAATGAGCAGTTCTTC. The full variable domain, with the rest looked up from reference TRBV30 and TRBJ2-1, is SQTIHQWPATLVQPVGSPLSLECTVEGTSNPNLYWYRQAAGRGLQLLFYSVGIGQISSEVPQNLSASRPQDRQFILSSKKLLLSDSGFYLCAWAGSANEQFFGPGTRLTVL.

This clone appeared a single time. This chain uses TRBV10-3 with TRBJ1-2, with 7 bases identical to TRBD1. The J segment lost 3 bases and the V segment lost 4 bases, leaving 8 bases of the junction unmatched. The CDR3 spans 15 residues. Germline lookup yields CDR1 ENHRY and CDR2 SYGVKD. CDR3 region: CAISGQTGAHYGYTF. As DNA, the CDR3 is TGTGCCATCAGTGGCCAAACAGGGGCCCACTATGGCTACACCTTC.

V and J are TRBV6-6 and TRBJ1-2, with no clear D. Germline V CDR1 and CDR2: MNHNY, SVGAGI (reference sequence). Trimming left V 7 bases short and J 6 bases short, with 12 bases between. This CDR3 has 12 amino acids. In nucleotides, the CDR3 is TGTGCCAGCACCCCGGACCGGAATGGCTACACCTTC. Encoded protein: CASTPDRNGYTF.

The chain couples TRBV15 to TRBJ1-2; the match to TRBD1 covers 7 bases. The germline gives CDR1 LNHNV, CDR2 YYDKDF (reference sequence). The CDR3 is 15 amino acids. V shed 5 bases, J shed 4 bases, and the junction held 10 bases outside the gene matches. CDR3 sequence: CATSLTGWQAYGYTF. The CDR3 DNA is TGTGCCACCAGCTTGACAGGGTGGCAAGCCTATGGCTACACCTTC.

The V and J genes are TRBV30 and TRBJ2-1, with TRBD1 identical over 7 bases. With 2 bases clipped from V and 4 bases from J, the junction kept 8 bases outside the gene matches. The CDR3 is 15 amino acids. Germline V lookup: CDR1 GTSNPN, CDR2 SVGIG (reference sequence). CDR3 amino acids: CAWSRKGAFYNEQFF. The DNA for the CDR3 is TGTGCCTGGAGTAGGAAGGGGGCCTTTTACAATGAGCAGTTCTTC.

The V gene is TRBV7-8, the J gene TRBJ2-1, with 7 bases aligning to TRBD2. CDR3 length equals 16 residues. CDR1 and CDR2 (germline): SGHVS, FQNEAQ. Unmatched junction bases numbered 16, after V lost 1 base and J lost 13 bases. CDR3 nucleotide sequence: TGTGCCAGCAGCTTAGAACTATCCGGGACTACCACTTTCCAGTTCTTC. Protein: CASSLELSGTTTFQFF.

This rearrangement joins TRBV13 to TRBJ2-2; 8 bases are shared with TRBD1. This CDR3 region has 13 residues. V lost 4 bases to trimming and J lost 5 bases; unmatched junction nucleotides: 0. Germline V gene data show CDR1 as PRHDT and CDR2 as FYEKMQ (reference sequence). CDR3 amino acids: CASSWDRTGELFF. As DNA, the CDR3 is TGTGCCAGCAGCTGGGACAGGACCGGGGAGCTGTTTTTT.

The gene calls are TRBV7-9 and TRBJ2-3; TRBD2 is a possible D gene (6 bases). Between the trimmed V and J ends, which lost 1 base and 0 bases, there was a span of 8 bases. Germline-derived CDR1 and CDR2 are SEHNR and FQNEAQ (reference sequence). CDR3 size: 15 residues. In nucleotides, the CDR3 is TGTGCCAGCAGCTTAGAACGGGGGAGCACAGATACGCAGTATTTT. This sequence encodes CASSLERGSTDTQYF.

This chain joins TRBV28 and TRBJ2-3, with 11 nucleotides matching TRBD2. Germline V gene sequence: CDR1 MDHEN, CDR2 SYDVKM. This CDR3 region has 20 residues. The V and J ends lost 0 bases and 0 bases, in that order; junction bases with no gene match: 11. CDR3 DNA: TGTGCCAGCAGTTTATGGGGACCGGGACTAGCGGAAAATAGCACAGATACGCAGTATTTT. Amino acid sequence: CASSLWGPGLAENSTDTQYF.

The rearrangement uses TRBV28 and TRBJ2-3, with D perhaps matching TRBD2 (6 bases). V dropped 3 bases and J dropped 4 bases, with 8 bases sitting between them. Germline loops: CDR1 MDHEN, CDR2 SYDVKM. This CDR3 has 13 residues. The CDR3 nucleotides read TGTGCCAGCAGTTTTCGGGGGTCAGATACGCAGTATTTT. Translating gives CASSFRGSDTQYF.

The rearrangement joins TRBV5-4 to TRBJ2-1; D remains ambiguous. There are 13 residues in the CDR3. V shed 4 bases and J shed 7 bases, with 12 bases lying between them. Germline V gene data show CDR1 as SGHNT and CDR2 as YYREEE (reference sequence). The CDR3 loop reads CASSPKVSNEQFF. DNA of the CDR3: TGTGCCAGCAGCCCCAAGGTTTCGAATGAGCAGTTCTTC.

V and J are TRBV19 and TRBJ1-6; no definite D call. The CDR3 consists of 16 residues. The germline V gene encodes CDR1 LNHDA and CDR2 SQIVND (reference sequence). Trimming left V 4 bases short and J 4 bases short, with 14 bases between. CDR3 loop: CASSTGPDQYNSPLHF. The CDR3, as DNA: TGTGCCAGTAGTACCGGGCCGGACCAATATAATTCACCCCTCCACTTT.